This entry concerns a single T cell receptor beta chain. This clone was found once. Its binding antigen is unknown. No much larger clone is present one base from it, and per-base qualities are unavailable. The CDR3, from cysteine to phenylalanine, totals 14 residues. Solely the CDR3 DNA is kept, with 42 bases framed from the first base. Sequences SGHDN (CDR1) and FVKESK (CDR2) are obtained from the germline V gene. V is clipped by 4 bases and J by 8 bases, and the sequence between their germline boundaries is 17 bases long. The entry originates in a study of blood T cell repertoires in COVID-19 (dated by TCRdb to between 2020 and 2021). Concerning the study at large: Samples from collaborators originated in the United States, Italy and Spain and spanned both the acute and convalescent phases of COVID-19. Sample metadata almost always included a de-identified subject ID, COVID-19 status, age in years and sex. Deeply sampled blood TCRbeta repertoires from subjects exposed to, actively infected with, or recovered from COVID-19 were included in the dataset. The prospective study material was composed of cDNA or gDNA derived from T cells, B-cell-depleted T cells, or PBMCs. The repertoires were released in a freely available public database intended as a resource for research on the immune response to SARS-CoV-2. Where available, HLA class I and class II types were obtained from metadata supplied by the sample provider rather than from assay-based typing. Samples came from the ongoing ImmuneRACE study (first 160 participants) plus 1,254 subjects from 6 global collaborators.

General conclusions and limits of the study: Clinical and demographic metadata were provided uncurated, with the amount varying by source and participant.

Whole blood was collected in K2EDTA tubes by collaborating institutions according to the institutions' own protocols. For TCRbeta analysis, collaborators shipped samples as frozen whole blood, isolated PBMCs, or DNA extracted from either of those sample types. The immunoSEQ Assay, a bias-controlled multiplex PCR, was used to amplify TCRbeta CDR3 regions from genomic DNA. In the source study's methods: Nucleated cell counts per sample were estimated from amplification of reference gene primers within the assay. To quantify the absolute abundance of each unique TCRbeta CDR3 rearrangement, sequence reads were collapsed and filtered. For each sample, productive Simpson clonality was calculated as the square root of Simpson's diversity index across productive rearrangements. TCRdb stores this immuneACCESS table with in-frame sequences only. Part of the clones is absent; in the studies checked, under half of the shortfall reflects unresolved V genes, and no reason is known for the rest. D and trimming come from the DNA, and the V and J calls and clone size come from that table. For this sample there are tens of thousands of clones; approximately 80% appear just once. Together, the top ten hold 3.5% of the sample.

The chain is encoded by TRBV14 joined to TRBJ1-2; D gene: possibly TRBD1, on 5 matching bases. The source of this sequence is a man aged 55 to 70 with acute or convalescent COVID-19. The sequencing sample was made of peripheral blood. The CDR3 amino acid sequence is: CASSLRGNDRGYTF. At the DNA level, the sequence is TGTGCCAGCAGCCTGCGGGGAAATGACAGAGGCTACACCTTC.